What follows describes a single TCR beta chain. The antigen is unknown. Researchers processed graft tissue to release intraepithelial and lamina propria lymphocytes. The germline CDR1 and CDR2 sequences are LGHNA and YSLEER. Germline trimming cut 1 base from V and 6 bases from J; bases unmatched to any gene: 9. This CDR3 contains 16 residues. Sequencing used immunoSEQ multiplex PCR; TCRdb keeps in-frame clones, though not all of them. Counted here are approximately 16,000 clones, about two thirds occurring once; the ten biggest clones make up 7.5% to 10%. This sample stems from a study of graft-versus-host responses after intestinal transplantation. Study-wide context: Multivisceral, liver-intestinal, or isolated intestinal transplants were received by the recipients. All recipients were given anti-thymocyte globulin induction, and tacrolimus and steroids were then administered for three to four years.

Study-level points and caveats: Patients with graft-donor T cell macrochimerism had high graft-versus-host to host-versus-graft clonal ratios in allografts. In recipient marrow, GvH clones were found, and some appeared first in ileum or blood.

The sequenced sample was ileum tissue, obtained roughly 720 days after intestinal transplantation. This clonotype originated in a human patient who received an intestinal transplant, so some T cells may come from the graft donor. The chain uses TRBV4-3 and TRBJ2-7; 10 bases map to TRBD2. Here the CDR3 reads CASSQGLSGGAFEQYF. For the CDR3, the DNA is TGCGCCAGCAGCCAAGGATTAAGCGGGGGGGCCTTCGAGCAGTACTTC.